Reported below is one T cell receptor (beta chain). Its antigen remains unknown. Profiling relied on immunoSEQ multiplex PCR, and the TCRdb table lists in-frame clones only, not all of them. The sample lists about 240,000 clones; approximately 83% were seen once. The sample is drawn from a study of cytomegalovirus exposure and HLA in healthy donors. In germline, CDR1 is LNHNV, CDR2 YYDKDF (reference sequence). CDR3 size: 14 residues. V was trimmed by 2 bases and J by 0 bases, leaving 5 bases between them. Study-wide results and caveats: In vitro data verified a few CMV-associated chains as specific for CMV antigens. Rarity marked most TCR sequences, yet some public TCRs occurred in many donors.

This clonotype was obtained from a woman in her 30s in good health and CMV-seropositive. The sample was PBMCs. This rearrangement joins TRBV15 to TRBJ1-5; no reliable D call. Here the CDR3 DNA reads TGTGCCACCAGCAGAAGTAGTAGCAATCAGCCCCAGCATTTT. Protein: CATSRSSSNQPQHF. The whole variable domain, filled in from reference TRBV15 and TRBJ1-5, reads DAMVIQNPRYQVTQFGKPVTLSCSQTLNHNVMYWYQQKSSQAPKLLFHYYDKDFNNEADTPDNFQSRRPNTSFCFLDIRSPGLGDTAMYLCATSRSSSNQPQHFGDGTRLSIL.